The present TCR beta chain was sequenced within a study of T cell repertoires in aging, cancer and after chemotherapy. Study-wide context: The whole study produced a dataset of roughly 8.6 million TCR reads.

To note about this clonotype: Its cognate antigen is unknown.

Whole-study findings and limits: Loss of evenness, beyond lost richness, contributed to age-related TCR diversity decline in cancer patients. Median generation probability rose over the chemotherapy interval in each cancer cohort, suggesting rebound thymic output.

A mixed TRB-A/B primer pool amplified rearranged TRB by multiplex touch-down PCR. TCRdb re-analysed the multiplex PCR reads in MiXCR, keeping a single row per CDR3 protein. The sample includes about 4,000 distinct CDR3 sequences, about 25% of them seen just once. TCR beta rearrangements were amplified from peripheral blood genomic DNA. The CDR3 consists of 18 residues. Germline V gene sequence: CDR1 SQVTM, CDR2 ANQGSEA. Germline trimming cut 6 bases from V and 6 bases from J; bases unmatched to any gene: 17. This sequence originates from a human donor with a solid tumor. Sequenced sample: blood. The rearrangement joins TRBV29-1 to TRBJ2-3, with TRBD2 matching 14 bases. The CDR3 here is CSVVTSGRASRPWDTQYF. The CDR3 DNA reads TGCAGCGTGGTGACTAGCGGGAGGGCCTCTCGCCCGTGGGATACGCAGTATTTT.